These 18 T cell receptor beta chains originate from one sample sequenced in a study of radiotherapy plus CTLA-4 blockade in lung cancer. Clones were read by immunoSEQ multiplex PCR, and TCRdb kept only the in-frame ones, dropping some. Here the sample spans roughly 97,000 clones, roughly 74% being singletons. Here the sequenced sample was peripheral blood, taken from a patient treated with radiotherapy plus ipilimumab. These receptors were obtained from a human donor with non-small cell lung cancer who had a partial response to radiotherapy plus ipilimumab. Some clones in this sample may be carry-over from other donors' samples.

Points on this clone: Other DNA sequences within the sample encode an identical CDR3. The J gene is TRBJ2-1, the V gene TRBV6-5; 7 nucleotides align to TRBD1. V was clipped by 5 bases and J by 5 bases; unmatched bases: 3. The CDR3 extends over 13 amino acids. Germline lookup yields CDR1 MNHEY and CDR2 SVGAGI. CDR3: CASSRQGNNEQFF. CDR3 nucleotides: TGTGCCAGCAGTCGACAGGGAAACAATGAGCAGTTCTTC.

The V call is TRBV2, the J call TRBJ1-5; 9 nucleotides line up with TRBD1. The CDR3 totals 15 residues. Germline values: CDR1 SNHLY, CDR2 FYNNEI. J lost 6 bases, V lost 2 bases, and 5 bases had no gene match. This CDR3 is CASSELGQGGQPQHF. As DNA, the CDR3 is TGTGCCAGCAGTGAACTGGGACAGGGTGGTCAGCCCCAGCATTTT.

The chain recombines TRBV28 with TRBJ1-2; 9 nucleotides match TRBD1. Germline V gives CDR1 MDHEN, CDR2 SYDVKM. Trimming removed 11 bases from V and 2 bases from J; junction bases left unmatched: 3. CDR3 size: 12 residues. The CDR3, as DNA: TGTGCCTCACAGGGGGCGAACTATGGCTACACCTTC. Amino acid sequence: CASQGANYGYTF.

The rearrangement links TRBV12-5 to TRBJ1-1; D is undetermined. Looked up from germline, CDR1 is LGHNT and CDR2 is FRNRAP. The CDR3 sequence is 13 residues long. Between the trimmed V and J ends, which lost 0 bases and 9 bases, there was a span of 11 bases. CDR3 coding DNA: TGTGCTAGTGGTTTGGTAGGAGAGGGTCAAGCTTTCTTT. Amino acid sequence: CASGLVGEGQAFF. The full variable domain, rest sourced from reference TRBV12-5 and TRBJ1-1, is DARVTQTPRHKVTEMGQEVTMRCQPILGHNTVFWYRQTMMQGLELLAYFRNRAPLDDSGMPKDRFSAEMPDATLATLKIQPSEPRDSAVYFCASGLVGEGQAFFGQGTRLTVV.

The chain has TRBV7-8 and TRBJ1-6; D might be TRBD1 (6 bases). The CDR3 extends over 15 amino acids. The germline V gene encodes CDR1 SGHVS and CDR2 FQNEAQ. V was cut by 0 bases and J by 7 bases, with 10 bases left in between. The CDR3: CASSLATGLNSPLHF. The CDR3 DNA follows: TGTGCCAGCAGCTTAGCGACAGGCCTAAATTCACCCCTCCACTTT.

This rearrangement joins TRBV9 to TRBJ2-3; 7 bases are a match to TRBD2. Germline CDR1 SGDLS, CDR2 YYNGEE. Trimming removed 4 bases from V and 6 bases from J; junction bases left unmatched: 8. CDR3 size: 14 residues. For the CDR3, the DNA is TGTGCCAGCAGCTCCCCGGGAGGCTGGGATACGCAGTATTTT. Its translation: CASSSPGGWDTQYF.

The chain employs TRBV7-9 and TRBJ2-2, with 9 bases aligning to TRBD1. V shed 4 bases and J 3 bases; nucleotides not matched to a gene: 6. The germline V gene has CDR1 SEHNR and CDR2 FQNEAQ (reference sequence). This CDR3 region has 16 residues. The CDR3 is CASSSGQGFYTGELFF. The DNA for the CDR3 is TGTGCCAGCAGCTCGGGACAGGGCTTTTACACCGGGGAGCTGTTTTTT.

The genes are TRBV19 and TRBJ2-1, with 9 bases that match TRBD2. Per the germline V gene, CDR1 is LNHDA and CDR2 is SQIVND (reference sequence). The CDR3 covers 16 residues. Trimming removed 3 bases from V and 7 bases from J; junction bases left unmatched: 10. The chain's CDR3 is CASSIAAGGPGNEQFF. For the CDR3, the DNA is TGTGCCAGTAGTATTGCGGCGGGAGGGCCAGGGAATGAGCAGTTCTTC. Full variable domain (outside the CDR3, taken from reference TRBV19 and TRBJ2-1): DGGITQSPKYLFRKEGQNVTLSCEQNLNHDAMYWYRQDPGQGLRLIYYSQIVNDFQKGDIAEGYSVSREKKESFPLTVTSAQKNPTAFYLCASSIAAGGPGNEQFFGPGTRLTVL.

In this sample, this clone turned up once. J is TRBJ2-2 and V is TRBV5-1; 8 nucleotides line up with TRBD2. Trimming cost V 7 bases and J 0 bases; bases outside gene matches: 8. The V gene's germline CDR1 is SGHRS and CDR2 YFSETQ. The CDR3 is 16 amino acids. CDR3 sequence: CASSKGGGPNTGELFF. CDR3 bases: TGCGCCAGCTCTAAAGGCGGGGGGCCGAACACCGGGGAGCTGTTTTTT.

V usage is TRBV18 and J usage is TRBJ2-7; D may be TRBD2 (6 bases). Germline V gene sequence: CDR1 KGHSH, CDR2 LQKENI. V was pared by 3 bases and J by 0 bases, with 9 bases between. CDR3 length: 14 residues. CDR3 sequence (DNA): TGTGCCAGCTCACCGGGACTCAACTCCTACGAGCAGTACTTC. It yields the protein CASSPGLNSYEQYF.

Regarding this clone: The same CDR3 can be traced to other DNA sequences in this sample. This chain joins TRBV11-3 and TRBJ1-2; maybe TRBD1 (6 bases). The CDR3 is made up of 14 amino acids. Between the trimmed V and J ends, which lost 0 bases and 3 bases, there was a span of 8 bases. In germline, CDR1 is SGHNT, CDR2 YENEEA. CDR3 bases: TGTGCCAGCAGCTTAGAGGCAGGGGACTATGGCTACACCTTC. It encodes CASSLEAGDYGYTF.

This rearrangement joins TRBV30 to TRBJ2-3, with 10 bases lining up with TRBD1. The J segment lost 0 bases and the V segment lost 4 bases, leaving 7 bases of the junction unmatched. Looked up from germline, CDR1 is GTSNPN and CDR2 is SVGIG (reference sequence). This CDR3 contains 16 residues. CDR3 sequence (DNA): TGTGCCTGGACCAGGCGACAGGGGGCTAGCACAGATACGCAGTATTTT. It yields the protein CAWTRRQGASTDTQYF. Filled out from reference TRBV30 and TRBJ2-3, the complete variable domain reads SQTIHQWPATLVQPVGSPLSLECTVEGTSNPNLYWYRQAAGRGLQLLFYSVGIGQISSEVPQNLSASRPQDRQFILSSKKLLLSDSGFYLCAWTRRQGASTDTQYFGPGTRLTVL.

The rearrangement joins TRBV7-9 to TRBJ1-1; D call uncertain. The V end lost 5 bases, the J end lost 0 bases, and 7 bases lay between the germline ends. This CDR3 has 13 amino acids. The V gene's germline CDR1 is SEHNR and CDR2 FQNEAQ (reference sequence). DNA for the CDR3: TGTGCCAGCAGCCCCCGTTTGAACACTGAAGCTTTCTTT. It specifies CASSPRLNTEAFF.

The gene calls are TRBV5-1 and TRBJ1-1; D unresolved. The ends were cut back, 0 bases at V and 2 bases at J, with 8 bases in the middle. Per germline, CDR1 SGHRS and CDR2 YFSETQ. This CDR3 region has 14 residues. The CDR3 sequence: CASSLGRENTEAFF. The CDR3 DNA follows: TGCGCCAGCAGCTTGGGTCGGGAAAACACTGAAGCTTTCTTT.

The chain links TRBV7-9 to TRBJ2-5; 9 bases line up with TRBD2. The CDR3 is 15 residues long. Germline V gene lookup returns CDR1 SEHNR and CDR2 FQNEAQ (reference sequence). The J segment lost 4 bases and the V segment lost 5 bases, leaving 8 bases of the junction unmatched. The CDR3 sequence is CASSPLAGVGETQYF. As DNA, the CDR3 is TGTGCCAGCAGCCCCTTAGCGGGAGTAGGAGAGACCCAGTACTTC.

The chain combines TRBV10-3 with TRBJ2-5; a weak D match, TRBD1 (6 bases). Trimming stripped 5 bases from V and 4 bases from J, with 11 bases between. The CDR3 has 13 residues. Germline loops: CDR1 ENHRY, CDR2 SYGVKD. In DNA form, the CDR3 reads TGTGCCATCAGTAACACAGGGACAGAGACCCAGTACTTC. Protein product: CAISNTGTETQYF.

The chain joins TRBV19 to TRBJ1-5; a weak D match, TRBD1 (5 bases). V was clipped by 6 bases and J by 3 bases, with 9 bases between them. The germline gives CDR1 LNHDA, CDR2 SQIVND (reference sequence). CDR3 size: 13 residues. In DNA form, the CDR3 reads TGTGCCAGTAGGGACACTACCAATCAGCCCCAGCATTTT. It translates to CASRDTTNQPQHF.

The chain recombines TRBV9 with TRBJ1-2; 7 bases fit TRBD1. Germline lookup yields CDR1 SGDLS and CDR2 YYNGEE. V shed 2 bases and J 8 bases; nucleotides not matched to a gene: 12. CDR3 length: 15 residues. The CDR3 loop reads CASSVQDRRGGGYTF. The CDR3 DNA follows: TGTGCCAGCAGCGTCCAGGACAGGAGGGGAGGAGGCTACACCTTC.